This TCR beta chain is drawn from a study of T cell repertoires in cytomegalovirus infection (dated by TCRdb to the late 2010s). In the study overall: Recently identified HLA-C-restricted CMV epitopes, whose presentation resists viral immunomodulation, were targeted by peptide stimulations together with well-studied HLA-B-restricted epitopes. The HLA type of each donor mattered for the analysis, because public TCR beta signatures pointed to carriage of CMV infection along with the matching HLA type. Paper-wide results and their limitations: The ex vivo response was dominated by HLA-C-restricted CMV-specific TCR beta clonotypes, which also provided the single most frequent clonotype in two of eight donors. In both this cohort and an independent approximately 350-donor cohort, the cumulative frequency of public TCR beta family members distinguished carriers of CMV infection plus the relevant HLA type.

What the treatment or condition label conveys for this sample: in vitro stimulation with specific CMV peptide epitopes to enrich CMV-specific T cells. As concerns this clonotype: Its antigen remains unidentified. Base quality data are lacking; no much larger clone is found one base away.

The germline V gene sets CDR1 to SGHVS and CDR2 to FQNEAQ. Spanning cysteine to phenylalanine, the CDR3 consists of 14 amino acids. Only the CDR3 DNA is retained, 42 bases long and in frame from the first base. Cut back by 5 bases and 4 bases, the V and J ends lie 12 bases apart. Data came from an Illumina HiSeq 1500. TCRdb's own reprocessing of the public reads used fastp at Q25 and MiXCR and kept productive beta chains. Each CDR3 protein gets just one entry, which takes the most common genes and DNA from the rows behind it. This sample holds 100,000 to 150,000 distinct CDR3 sequences; around 30% were observed only once. The ten largest clones capture under 65% of the sample.

The origin of this receptor is a human donor in good health (CMV status not recorded). Some clones in this sample may be carry-over from other donors' samples. The sequencing here drew on CD8+ T cells from cultured PBMCs, taken from culture after CMV antigen stimulation. The V and J genes are TRBV7-8 and TRBJ2-1, and TRBD2 may be the D gene, going by 5 matching bases. The DNA reads as follows: TGTGCCAGCAGCCTCCCCGGACTGTACAATGAGCAGTTCTTC. The resulting protein is CASSLPGLYNEQFF. Joined to the reference TRBV7-8 and TRBJ2-1 proteins, this CDR3 gives the full variable domain: GAGVSQSPRYKVAKRGQDVALRCDPISGHVSLFWYQQALGQGPEFLTYFQNEAQLDKSGLPSDRFFAERPEGSVSTLKIQRTQQEDSAVYLCASSLPGLYNEQFFGPGTRLTVL.